The source of this T cell receptor beta chain is a study of T cell clones after liver transplantation (dated by TCRdb to the late 2010s). For the wider study: ITN030ST, the source of the samples, was a randomized trial that attempted immunosuppression withdrawal within 2 years of liver transplantation. As an antigen-independent comparator for donor-reactive sequences, third party-reactive TCRbeta sequences were also identified from pre-transplant MLRs. Subjects received no induction therapy and standard immunosuppression until randomization at 12-24 months post-transplant. Tolerance meant complete immunosuppression withdrawal for at least one year without liver enzymes rising beyond twice the upper limit of normal. Of the eight recipients, three were HCV-positive, while the remaining recipients had been transplanted for non-autoimmune, non-viral indications. Of the 8 liver transplant recipients making up the studied cohort, 3 were classified as tolerant and 5 as non-tolerant. Blood samples were collected pre-transplant, then pre-randomization ahead of withdrawal, and finally post-randomization once withdrawal had either been completed or failed. Donor-reactive T cell clones were identified by TCRbeta sequencing after a pre-transplant mixed lymphocyte reaction and then tracked in post-transplant blood. On the study overall, not on this receptor specifically: The conclusions were preliminary, being limited by small, heterogeneous patient numbers and by non-standardized post-transplant time points. In most of the 8 subjects, regardless of tolerance or HCV status, circulating donor-reactive CD4 TCRbeta sequences dropped significantly post-transplant. Low numbers of available donor cells limited the measurable donor-reactive repertoire in a couple of subjects. Since no allograft tissue specimens were available, donor-reactive T cells may have migrated into the graft instead of being deleted. Donor-reactive sequences declined more than third party-reactive ones, suggesting partial antigen-specific deletion unrelated to withdrawal success. When repertoire turnover was accounted for, significantly reduced detection of donor-reactive sequences was found in 7 of 8 subjects for CD4 and in 8 of 8 subjects for CD8.

Trimming removed 0 bases from V and 4 bases from J, leaving 9 bases between the germline ends. Inclusive of the bounding cysteine and phenylalanine, the CDR3 is 14 residues long. The sequence is cut down to CDR3 DNA, 42 bases in frame from base 1. CDR1 and CDR2 are drawn from the germline V gene: KGHSH, LQKENI. High-throughput TCRbeta CDR3 sequencing of frozen genomic DNA was performed by immunoSEQ, including PCR amplification, mapping, bias correction and internal controls. In the original analysis: Only productive rearrangements were retained, with each unique TCRbeta sequence defined by its CDR3 nucleotide sequence together with its V and J gene. Donor-reactive sequences required at least 5-fold expansion in CFSE-low cells versus unstimulated pre-transplant cells and at least 0.01% frequency. Minimum frequency thresholds were set for each subject based on the unstimulated sample with the lowest template count, ensuring at least 90% detection power. Jensen-Shannon divergence between the top 1000 TCRbeta sequences after and before transplant was used to measure repertoire turnover. Changes in detection of donor-reactive sequences were tested with two-sided Fisher's exact tests. This is the immuneACCESS table as TCRdb keeps it, with only in-frame sequences that have V and J called. A part of the clones is gone; compared with another copy, unresolved V genes explain less than half, and the rest is unexplained. That table supplies the V and J calls and clone size; D and trimming were determined from the DNA. This sample is represented by over 50,000 clones; roughly 84% of them were singletons. The ten largest account for about 8.1% of the sample.

The time point label, read with the paper, signifies: pre-transplant. Thawed unstimulated PBMCs were stained for CD3, CD4 and CD8 and FACS-sorted into CD3+CD4+ and CD3+CD8+ populations. All 8 studied subjects were randomized to immunosuppression withdrawal. The Qiagen DNeasy Blood and Tissue Kit was used for genomic DNA isolation. This clone occurred once. Its cognate antigen has yet to be identified. One base away there is no much larger clone; base qualities are not given. The sequence was obtained from a human donor who received a liver transplant. The chain links TRBV18 with TRBJ2-5; D gene: possibly TRBD2, on 5 matching bases. The sequencing used CD4+ T cells from blood, collected before liver transplant. The CDR3 in this case is CASSPPGDPETQYF. At the DNA level, the sequence is TGTGCCAGCTCACCACCGGGAGACCCAGAGACCCAGTACTTC.